Following are 5 T cell receptor beta chains from one sample sequenced in a study of regulatory T cells in long-lasting Graves disease. Libraries of TCR beta came from iRepertoire HTBI primers plus Arm-PCR of CDR3 regions. TCRdb re-called the multiplex PCR reads through MiXCR, storing one row per CDR3 protein. The data hold roughly 430,000 distinct CDR3 sequences, with about 17% observed a single time. Time point defined: newly diagnosed GD, antithyroid drugs for less than 3 months. PBMCs were the source of the RNA used for TCR sequencing. The same sample was also used in a study of T cells in Graves' hyperthyroidism and ophthalmopathy.

This specimen was peripheral blood mononuclear cells (PBMCs), taken at new diagnosis, from a patient treated with antithyroid drugs. These receptors came from a young woman with Graves disease.

This clonotype was counted at least ten times. This sequence joins TRBV7-2 and TRBJ2-5; the D is unclear. Germline V gives CDR1 SGHTA, CDR2 FQGNSA. The CDR3 sequence is 14 residues long. V was pared by 1 base and J by 3 bases, with 9 bases between. The CDR3 sequence is CASSLELSEETQYF. The CDR3 DNA follows: TGTGCCAGCAGCTTAGAACTATCGGAAGAGACCCAGTACTTC.

A few counts support this clonotype. The chain links TRBV10-2 to TRBJ1-1, with unresolved D. In germline, CDR1 is WSHSY, CDR2 SAAADI. The CDR3 runs to 13 residues. Trimming removed 4 bases at V and 5 bases at J, with 11 bases between. The CDR3 reads CASSGAGDTEAFF. The CDR3 coding sequence is TGCGCCAGCAGTGGAGCAGGTGATACTGAAGCTTTCTTT.

Note on this clonotype: A far larger clone is just one base off, so this is likely a read error. This chain links TRBV7-8 with TRBJ2-5, with D perhaps matching TRBD1 or TRBD2 (5 bases each). Looked up from germline, CDR1 is SGHVS and CDR2 is FQNEAQ. The V and J ends lost 9 bases and 1 base respectively, with 15 bases between them. The CDR3 loop spans 14 amino acids. The CDR3 DNA reads TGTGCCAGACAAACCGGGACGGGCCAAGAGACCCAGTACTTC. This encodes CARQTGTGQETQYF.

This clonotype was seen a handful of times. The chain has TRBV5-1 and TRBJ2-7; D gene unclear. Germline V gives CDR1 SGHRS, CDR2 YFSETQ. CDR3 length equals 16 residues. The V end was cut by 1 base, the J end by 4 bases, with 18 bases between. Written as DNA, the CDR3 is TGCGCCAGCAGCTTGCGGTCGACCGAAACCATTTACGAGCAGTACTTC. Encoded protein: CASSLRSTETIYEQYF. Full variable domain (outside the CDR3, taken from reference TRBV5-1 and TRBJ2-7): KAGVTQTPRYLIKTRGQQVTLSCSPISGHRSVSWYQQTPGQGLQFLFEYFSETQRNKGNFPGRFSGRQFSNSRSEMNVSTLELGDSALYLCASSLRSTETIYEQYFGPGTRLTVT.

The CDR3 sequence: CASSGWGSGANVLTF. CDR3 sequence (DNA): TGCGCCAGCAGCGGGTGGGGGTCTGGGGCCAACGTCCTGACTTTC. The chain couples TRBV5-1 to TRBJ2-6, with D perhaps assigned TRBD1 or TRBD2 (5 bases each). V lost 4 bases to trimming and J lost 1 base, with 9 bases between them. This CDR3 spans 15 amino acids. The germline gives CDR1 SGHRS, CDR2 YFSETQ.